This T cell receptor (beta chain) was recorded in a study of T-cell reconstitution after alpha-beta-depleted transplantation in children. This CDR3 is 12 amino acids long. Trimming pared 3 bases from V and 3 bases from J, leaving 6 bases between. This clonotype was seen at least ten times. For TCRbeta, the library was prepared with unique molecular identifiers. TCRdb itself ran the PCR reads through MiXCR, one entry per CDR3 protein. The sample has about 460,000 distinct CDR3 sequences, 9.5% to 12% seen once. The V and J genes are TRBV12-3 or TRBV12-4 and TRBJ2-7, with D uncertain. This clonotype was obtained from a female patient aged 2 to 10 who had a stem cell transplant for aplastic anemia, so the T cells may come from the graft donor. The specimen comprised PBMCs, mostly from graft donor cells, sampled 180 days after TCRalphabeta/CD19-depleted stem cell transplant. The CDR3 reads CASSFDNYEQYF. The CDR3 DNA reads TGTGCCAGCAGTTTTGACAACTACGAGCAGTACTTC.